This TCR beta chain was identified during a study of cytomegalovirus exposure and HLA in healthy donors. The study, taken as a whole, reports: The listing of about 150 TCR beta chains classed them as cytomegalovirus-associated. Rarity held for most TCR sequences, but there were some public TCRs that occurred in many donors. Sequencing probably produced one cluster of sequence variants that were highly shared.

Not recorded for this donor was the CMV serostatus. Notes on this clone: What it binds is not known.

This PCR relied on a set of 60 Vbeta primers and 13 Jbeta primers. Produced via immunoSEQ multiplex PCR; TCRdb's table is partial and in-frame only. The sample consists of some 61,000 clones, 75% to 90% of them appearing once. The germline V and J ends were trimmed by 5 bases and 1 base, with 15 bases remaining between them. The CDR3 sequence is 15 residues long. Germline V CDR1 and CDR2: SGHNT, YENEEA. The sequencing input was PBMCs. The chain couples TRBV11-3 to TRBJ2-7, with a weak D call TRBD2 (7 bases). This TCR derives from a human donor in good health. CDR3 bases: TGTGCCAGCAGCCGCGGCGGGGGCCTTTCCTACGAGCAGTACTTC. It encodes CASSRGGGLSYEQYF.